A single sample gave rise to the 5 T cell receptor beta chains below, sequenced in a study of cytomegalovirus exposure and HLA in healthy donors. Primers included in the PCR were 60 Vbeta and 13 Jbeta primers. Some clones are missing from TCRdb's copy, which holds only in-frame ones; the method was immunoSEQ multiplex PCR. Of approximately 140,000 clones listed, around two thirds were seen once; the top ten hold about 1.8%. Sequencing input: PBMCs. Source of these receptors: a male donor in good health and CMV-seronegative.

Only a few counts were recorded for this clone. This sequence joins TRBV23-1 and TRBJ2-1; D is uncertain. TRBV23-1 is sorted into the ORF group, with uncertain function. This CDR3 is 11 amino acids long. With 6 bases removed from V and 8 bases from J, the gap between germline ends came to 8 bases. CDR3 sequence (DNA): TGCGCCAGCAGGAGTTTCCATGAGCAGTTCTTC. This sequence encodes CASRSFHEQFF.

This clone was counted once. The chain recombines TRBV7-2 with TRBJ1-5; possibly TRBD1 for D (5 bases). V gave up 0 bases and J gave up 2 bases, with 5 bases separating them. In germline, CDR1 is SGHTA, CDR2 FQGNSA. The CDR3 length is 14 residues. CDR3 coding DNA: TGTGCCAGCAGCTTAGCAGGGGGCAATCAGCCCCAGCATTTT. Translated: CASSLAGGNQPQHF.

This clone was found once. In DNA, the CDR3 is TGTGCCAGTTCCCCCCGGGACAGGGGTAATAGCAATCAGCCCCAGCATTTT. It encodes CASSPRDRGNSNQPQHF. J is TRBJ1-5 and V is TRBV19; 10 bases align to TRBD1. CDR3 length: 17 residues. Trimming took 8 bases from V and 0 from J; bases not matched to a gene: 10. Germline lookup yields CDR1 LNHDA and CDR2 SQIVND (reference sequence).

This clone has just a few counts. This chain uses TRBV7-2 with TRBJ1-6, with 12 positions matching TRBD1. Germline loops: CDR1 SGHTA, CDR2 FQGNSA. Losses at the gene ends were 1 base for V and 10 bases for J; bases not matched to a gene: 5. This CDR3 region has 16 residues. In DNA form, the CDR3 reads TGTGCCAGCAGCTTAGTGGGGACAGGGGGCGGATCACCCCTCCACTTT. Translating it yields CASSLVGTGGGSPLHF.

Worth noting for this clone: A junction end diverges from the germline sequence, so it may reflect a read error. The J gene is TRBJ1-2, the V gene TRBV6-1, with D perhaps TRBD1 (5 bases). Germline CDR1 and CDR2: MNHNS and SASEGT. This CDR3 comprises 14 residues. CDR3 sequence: CATRRGEAGYGYPF. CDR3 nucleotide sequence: TGTGCCACCAGGCGAGGGGAGGCAGGGTATGGCTACCCCTTC.